The 24 T cell receptor beta chains below come from one sample, sequenced in a study of T cells in Graves' hyperthyroidism and ophthalmopathy. RNA transcripts yielded amplified TCR beta CDR3 regions. Initially, a first-round RT-PCR of the TCR CDR3 employed the HTBI primer set. TCRdb analysed the multiplex PCR reads with MiXCR anew, one entry per CDR3 protein. Altogether 660,000 or so distinct CDR3 sequences are present, more than 20% being singletons, with the ten largest covering over 30%. Sample: blood. The receptors were gathered from a man younger than 45 with Graves' ophthalmopathy.

Many counts were recorded for this clonotype. This rearrangement joins TRBV6-5 to TRBJ2-7; TRBD2 agrees at 8 bases. The V and J ends lost 3 bases and 3 bases, in that order; junction bases with no gene match: 1. This CDR3 spans 13 amino acids. Germline V gene lookup returns CDR1 MNHEY and CDR2 SVGAGI. The CDR3 region is CASSYLAGYEQYF. CDR3 sequence (DNA): TGTGCCAGCAGTTATCTAGCGGGCTACGAGCAGTACTTC.

This clonotype has just a few counts. This chain links TRBV27 with TRBJ1-4, with a possible D match to TRBD1 (5 bases). Trimming removed 3 bases from V and 8 bases from J, with 16 bases in between. Germline-derived CDR1 and CDR2 are MNHEY and SMNVEV (reference sequence). The CDR3 length is 15 residues. The CDR3 loop is CASSFSGLQWEKLFF. The CDR3 region has the DNA TGTGCCAGCAGTTTCTCGGGACTCCAATGGGAAAAACTGTTTTTT.

This rearrangement joins TRBV20-1 to TRBJ1-5; tentatively, D is TRBD1 (6 bases). Germline V lookup: CDR1 DFQATT, CDR2 SNEGSKA (reference sequence). The V end was cut by 0 bases, the J end by 6 bases, with 21 bases between. The CDR3 extends over 17 amino acids. The CDR3 sequence: CSARDWEWGGAGQPQHF. The CDR3 DNA reads TGCAGTGCTAGAGATTGGGAATGGGGGGGGGCAGGTCAGCCCCAGCATTTT.

A few counts support this clonotype. The chain employs TRBV4-1 and TRBJ2-7, with 8 bases matching TRBD2. This CDR3 is 16 amino acids long. Trimming at V came to 1 base and at J to 0 bases, leaving 5 bases not matched to a gene. The V gene's germline CDR1 is MGHRA and CDR2 YSYEKL. DNA of the CDR3: TGCGCCAGCAGCCAAGTCTCCAGCGGGAGCTCCTACGAGCAGTACTTC. It translates to CASSQVSSGSSYEQYF.

V and J are TRBV28 and TRBJ2-2, with TRBD1 matching over 8 bases. CDR1 and CDR2 (germline): MDHEN, SYDVKM. CDR3 length equals 15 residues. V was clipped by 8 bases and J by 7 bases; unmatched bases: 12. CDR3 sequence (DNA): TGTGCCAGCGGCCAGGGGGCGGTTACCAGCGGGGAGCTGTTTTTT. Encoded protein: CASGQGAVTSGELFF. The full variable domain, rest sourced from reference TRBV28 and TRBJ2-2, is DVKVTQSSRYLVKRTGEKVFLECVQDMDHENMFWYRQDPGLGLRLIYFSYDVKMKEKGDIPEGYSVSREKKERFSLILESASTNQTSMYLCASGQGAVTSGELFFGEGSRLTVL.

This clonotype was recorded many times. The J gene is TRBJ1-1, the V gene TRBV3-1, with D tentatively TRBD1 (5 bases). V was shortened by 4 bases and J by 4 bases, with 13 bases between the two germline ends. The CDR3 totals 14 residues. In germline, CDR1 is LGHDT, CDR2 YNNKEL (reference sequence). The DNA for the CDR3 is TGTGCCAGCAGCCGGAGGGGATCTGGCACTGAAGCTTTCTTT. The encoded protein is CASSRRGSGTEAFF.

V is TRBV6-1 and J is TRBJ1-1; D gene unclear. CDR1 is MNHNS, CDR2 SASEGT, per germline. The CDR3 runs to 9 residues. Trimming removed 6 bases at V and 11 bases at J, with 7 bases between. CDR3 DNA: TGTGCCAGCAGCAACGAGGCTTTCTTT. Its protein is CASSNEAFF.

This clonotype was recorded a few times. The chain couples TRBV20-1 to TRBJ1-5, with D unclear. The V gene's germline CDR1 is DFQATT and CDR2 SNEGSKA (reference sequence). The CDR3 covers 15 residues. V lost 0 bases and J lost 1, with 10 bases in between. The CDR3 is CSARDPAVSNQPQHF. DNA of the CDR3: TGCAGTGCTAGAGATCCGGCTGTCAGCAATCAGCCCCAGCATTTT.

This clonotype was detected ten times or more. The chain combines TRBV28 with TRBJ2-5, with TRBD2 matching over 11 bases. This CDR3 comprises 16 residues. Trimming cost V 5 bases and J 2 bases; bases outside gene matches: 7. Germline loops: CDR1 MDHEN, CDR2 SYDVKM. The CDR3 loop reads CASSTRLAGNQETQYF. CDR3 coding DNA: TGTGCCAGCAGTACTCGACTAGCGGGAAATCAAGAGACCCAGTACTTC.

The chain uses TRBV28 and TRBJ2-4, with D uncertain. The CDR3 consists of 16 residues. Per the germline V gene, CDR1 is MDHEN and CDR2 is SYDVKM. V was trimmed by 5 bases and J by 1 base, leaving 15 bases between them. The CDR3 nucleotides read TGTGCCAGCAGTCCCCCGTTGGGGTCCGCCAAAAACATTCAGTACTTC. Translation: CASSPPLGSAKNIQYF.

The chain is built from TRBV7-3 and TRBJ2-2, with TRBD2 matching over 13 bases. This CDR3 contains 20 residues. The germline V gene encodes CDR1 SGHTA and CDR2 FQGTGA. Trimming cost V 2 bases and J 5 bases; bases outside gene matches: 14. CDR3 sequence (DNA): TGTGCCAGCAGCTTAGGGCCCAGTAGGACTAGCGGGAGAAGGACCGGGGAGCTGTTTTTT. Its protein is CASSLGPSRTSGRRTGELFF. Full variable domain (outside the CDR3, taken from reference TRBV7-3 and TRBJ2-2): GAGVSQTPSNKVTEKGKYVELRCDPISGHTALYWYRQSLGQGPEFLIYFQGTGAADDSGLPNDRFFAVRPEGSVSTLKIQRTERGDSAVYLCASSLGPSRTSGRRTGELFFGEGSRLTVL.

In its sample, this clonotype was seen many times. The V and J genes are TRBV28 and TRBJ2-1; TRBD2 matches at 13 bases. V trimming: 8 bases; J trimming: 9 bases; junction bases outside the gene matches: 4. Looked up from germline, CDR1 is MDHEN and CDR2 is SYDVKM. CDR3 length equals 13 residues. The CDR3: CASLGLAGVEQFF. In nucleotides, the CDR3 is TGTGCCAGCCTCGGACTAGCGGGAGTTGAGCAGTTCTTC.

This sequence joins TRBV9 and TRBJ1-6; D gene unclear. V gave up 0 bases and J gave up 0 bases, with 7 bases separating them. The V gene's germline CDR1 is SGDLS and CDR2 YYNGEE. CDR3 size: 16 residues. The CDR3 DNA reads as TGTGCCAGCAGCGTAGCGGCCGACTCCTATAATTCACCCCTCCACTTT. Encoded protein: CASSVAADSYNSPLHF.

This clonotype was counted between two and nine times. The chain is built from TRBV6-5 and TRBJ1-6; D possibly corresponds to TRBD1 (5 bases). V lost 1 base, J lost 7 bases, and 17 bases lay in between. Germline CDR1 reads MNHEY; CDR2 reads SVGAGI. The CDR3 is 17 amino acids. CDR3 loop: CASSYWGLGVGNSPLHF. CDR3 DNA sequence: TGTGCCAGCAGTTACTGGGGGTTGGGGGTCGGGAATTCACCCCTCCACTTT.

The rearrangement links TRBV7-9 to TRBJ2-1; the D is unclear. V shed 5 bases and J shed 10 bases, with 27 bases lying between them. The germline V gene has CDR1 SEHNR and CDR2 FQNEAQ (reference sequence). The CDR3 runs 17 residues. The CDR3: CASSPSASETGIREQFF. For the CDR3, the DNA is TGTGCCAGCAGCCCATCAGCTAGTGAGACTGGAATCCGCGAGCAGTTCTTC.

The CDR3 nucleotides are TGCAGTGCTAGACAGGGGTTGGACAATGAGCAGTTCTTC. It is translated as CSARQGLDNEQFF. V and J are TRBV20-1 and TRBJ2-1, with D possibly being TRBD1 (6 bases). Germline V gene lookup returns CDR1 DFQATT and CDR2 SNEGSKA (reference sequence). The CDR3 has 13 amino acids. Deletions cut 2 bases from V and 5 bases from J, with 10 bases between.

The chain couples TRBV7-9 to TRBJ2-7; D not resolved. The CDR3 has 13 amino acids. Trimming removed 5 bases from V and 3 bases from J, with 11 bases in between. In germline, CDR1 is SEHNR, CDR2 FQNEAQ (reference sequence). CDR3: CASSAKEGYEQYF. For the CDR3, the DNA is TGTGCCAGCAGCGCAAAGGAAGGCTACGAGCAGTACTTC.

In this sample, this clonotype turned up many times. The chain employs TRBV10-3 and TRBJ2-1, with 14 bases that match TRBD2. CDR1 is ENHRY and CDR2 is SYGVKD in the germline V gene. CDR3 length: 16 amino acids. Losses at the gene ends were 2 bases for V and 9 bases for J; bases not matched to a gene: 6. CDR3 sequence (DNA): TGTGCCATCAGTGAGCCGACTAGCGGGAGGGCCGGTGAGCAGTTCTTC. This translates into CAISEPTSGRAGEQFF.

With respect to this clonotype: Possible read error: a much larger clone is one base away. The genes are TRBV28 and TRBJ1-2, with D unclear. The V and J ends lost 4 bases and 4 bases respectively, with 13 bases between them. Germline CDR1 and CDR2: MDHEN and SYDVKM. The CDR3 is 14 amino acids. In DNA form, the CDR3 reads TGTGCCAGCAGTTCTTCTCGCGCGAGCTATGGCTACACCTTC. It translates to CASSSSRASYGYTF.

The CDR3: CASNYYGYTF. Here the CDR3 DNA reads TGTGCCAGCAACTACTATGGCTACACCTTC. The rearrangement uses TRBV6-2 or TRBV6-3 and TRBJ1-2; D gene unclear. This CDR3 region has 10 residues. The germline CDR1 and CDR2 sequences are MNHEY and SVGEGT. The V end was cut by 7 bases, the J end by 3 bases, with 3 bases between.

The table lists this clonotype with a few counts. The CDR3 DNA is TGTGCCTGGAGTGGACAGGCTAGCAATCAGCCCCAGCATTTT. Residues: CAWSGQASNQPQHF. The rearrangement uses TRBV30 and TRBJ1-5; D is perhaps TRBD1 (6 bases). The CDR3 runs 14 residues. Per germline, CDR1 GTSNPN and CDR2 SVGIG (reference sequence). Trimming took off 1 base at V and 0 bases at J, with 7 bases between the two ends.

In this sample, this clonotype turned up once. This chain uses TRBV10-3 with TRBJ2-6; D is possibly TRBD2 (5 bases). V dropped 0 bases and J dropped 3 bases, with 9 bases sitting between them. The germline V gene encodes CDR1 ENHRY and CDR2 SYGVKD. This CDR3 has 16 amino acids. The CDR3 nucleotides read TGTGCCATCAGTGAGTCGACGGGGAGTGGGGCCAACGTCCTGACTTTC. Its translation: CAISESTGSGANVLTF.

The chain combines TRBV5-1 with TRBJ2-7, with 9 nucleotides matching TRBD1. CDR1 is SGHRS and CDR2 is YFSETQ in the germline V gene. V lost 4 bases and J lost 3; bases outside the gene matches: 11. The CDR3 consists of 16 residues. The DNA for the CDR3 is TGCGCCAGCAGCCCTCGGACGGACAGGGGATTCTACGAGCAGTACTTC. Translating gives CASSPRTDRGFYEQYF.

There are a few counts of this clonotype. The chain uses TRBV11-2 and TRBJ2-1, with TRBD2 identical over 9 bases. The CDR3 extends over 17 amino acids. The trim removed 5 bases at V and 6 bases at J, leaving 14 bases unmatched. Per the germline V gene, CDR1 is SGHAT and CDR2 is FQNNGV. This chain's CDR3 is CASSPLFLTSGINEQFF. Here the CDR3 DNA reads TGTGCCAGCAGCCCCCTCTTTTTGACTAGCGGAATCAATGAGCAGTTCTTC.